This T cell receptor (beta chain) emerged from a study of T cell responses to AZD1222 COVID-19 vaccine. The protocol was immunoSEQ multiplex PCR, while the TCRdb copy is restricted to in-frame clones and leaves out a portion. The repertoire includes some 100,000 clones, approximately 90% of them detected once, and 2% to 2.5% sits in the top ten. On this clone itself: Its antigen is not identified.

The germline CDR1 and CDR2 sequences are SGDLS and YYNGEE. This CDR3 spans 13 amino acids. Trimming cost V 4 bases and J 0 bases, with 7 bases left between them. General study results and limits: In a largely white British group with more females than males, clonal diversity was possibly underestimated. Just a handful of AZD1222 recipients tested seropositive at baseline.

The chain recombines TRBV9 with TRBJ1-1; D not resolved. The receptor comes from an adult who received the AZD1222 COVID-19 vaccine. The material sequenced was peripheral blood, taken 28 days after the second AZD1222 dose. DNA for the CDR3: TGTGCCAGCAGCCTCTCTATGAACACTGAAGCTTTCTTT. Amino acids: CASSLSMNTEAFF.